This entry lists 15 T cell receptor beta chains sequenced from one sample in a study of blood T cell repertoires in COVID-19 (dated by TCRdb to 2019 to 2021). The library relied on the immunoSEQ multiplex PCR assay. The source is immuneACCESS, and TCRdb retained only in-frame sequences with V and J called. Part of the clones is not carried over; for the studies checked, unresolved V genes explain less than half of this, and the remainder is unexplained. The sample data list some 700,000 clones, and 85% to 90% of these were observed just once. About 0.26% of the sample comes from the top ten. Specimen: peripheral blood. The receptor set was obtained from a young woman with acute or convalescent COVID-19.

The chain combines TRBV4-3 with TRBJ2-1; TRBD2 is a possible D gene (6 bases). CDR1 LGHNA and CDR2 YSLEER come from the germline V gene. Trimming cost V 2 bases and J 7 bases, with 15 bases left between them. The CDR3 consists of 15 residues. In nucleotides, the CDR3 is TGCGCCAGCAGCCAATGGCGTGGCGGGGATAATGAGCAGTTCTTC. As protein: CASSQWRGGDNEQFF.

This chain links TRBV30 with TRBJ1-1; D is possibly TRBD1 (5 bases). Trimming took 3 bases from V and 7 from J, leaving 12 bases between them. Germline CDR1 reads GTSNPN; CDR2 reads SVGIG (reference sequence). The CDR3 contains 12 residues. This CDR3 is CAWSPRGGEAFF. The CDR3 DNA reads as TGTGCCTGGAGCCCAAGGGGCGGTGAAGCTTTCTTT.

The CDR3 region has the DNA TGTGCCAGCAGCGCCAGGGCAGCCGGAAATGAAAAACTGTTTTTT. This translates into CASSARAAGNEKLFF. The gene calls are TRBV5-8 and TRBJ1-4; D is perhaps TRBD1 (5 bases). Looked up from germline, CDR1 is SGHTS and CDR2 is YDEGEE. V lost 4 bases, J lost 5 bases, and 15 bases lay in between. The CDR3 spans 15 residues.

This clone has just one count. The chain has TRBV19 and TRBJ2-2; 8 positions match TRBD1. CDR1 and CDR2 (germline): LNHDA, SQIVND (reference sequence). Trimming removed 3 bases from V and 7 bases from J; junction bases left unmatched: 19. CDR3 length equals 19 residues. In DNA form, the CDR3 reads TGTGCCAGTAGTATGGGGCTGCCATCGGACAGGGAATTTGGCGGGGAGCTGTTTTTT. It is translated as CASSMGLPSDREFGGELFF.

This chain uses TRBV5-6 with TRBJ2-4; no firm D call. Deletions cut 0 bases from V and 0 bases from J, with 7 bases between. The CDR3 sequence is 15 residues long. Germline CDR1 and CDR2: SGHDT and YYEEEE. DNA of the CDR3: TGTGCCAGCAGCTTGGGTGGCCTAGCCAAAAACATTCAGTACTTC. It is translated as CASSLGGLAKNIQYF.

V gene TRBV6-5 combines with J gene TRBJ1-2, with 9 bases matching TRBD1. CDR1 MNHEY and CDR2 SVGAGI come from the germline V gene. With 5 bases clipped from V and 8 bases from J, the junction kept 6 bases outside the gene matches. The CDR3 length is 13 residues. DNA of the CDR3: TGTGCCAGCAGTCGGGACAGGGTCTACGGCTACACCTTC. This sequence encodes CASSRDRVYGYTF.

For this clone: The same CDR3 can be traced to other DNA sequences in this sample. The gene calls are TRBV6-4 and TRBJ2-3; weak D call: TRBD2 (5 bases). Between the trimmed V and J ends, which lost 3 bases and 3 bases, there was a span of 10 bases. Germline values: CDR1 MRHNA, CDR2 SNTAGT. This CDR3 spans 14 amino acids. This CDR3 is CASSEGGETDTQYF. The CDR3 bases are TGTGCCAGCAGTGAGGGTGGGGAGACAGATACGCAGTATTTT.

The chain is built from TRBV7-8 and TRBJ2-7, with D maybe TRBD1 (5 bases). The germline CDR1 and CDR2 sequences are SGHVS and FQNEAQ. V gave up 2 bases and J gave up 0 bases, with 11 bases separating them. This CDR3 spans 15 amino acids. In DNA, the CDR3 is TGTGCCAGCAGCTTATGGGGCGTTATCTCCTACGAGCAGTACTTC. Its protein product is CASSLWGVISYEQYF.

This chain links TRBV30 with TRBJ1-2, with 8 nucleotides matching TRBD1. The CDR3 runs to 13 residues. CDR1 and CDR2 (germline): GTSNPN, SVGIG (reference sequence). Losses at the gene ends were 3 bases for V and 4 bases for J; bases not matched to a gene: 4. CDR3 nucleotides: TGTGCCTGGAGCCCCAGGGGGCGCTATGGCTACACCTTC. Encoded protein: CAWSPRGRYGYTF.

This clone was seen a handful of times. The gene calls are TRBV12-3 or TRBV12-4 and TRBJ1-2; tentative D call: TRBD1 (6 bases). Trimming stripped 6 bases from V and 4 bases from J, with 12 bases between. The CDR3 has 13 amino acids. The CDR3 coding sequence is TGTGCCAGCAGGACGACAGGTGTCTATGGCTACACCTTC. Amino acid sequence: CASRTTGVYGYTF.

The V gene is TRBV6-5, the J gene TRBJ2-7; TRBD1 agrees at 9 bases. V shed 6 bases, J shed 2 bases, and the junction held 8 bases outside the gene matches. Germline V lookup: CDR1 MNHEY, CDR2 SVGAGI. This CDR3 is 15 amino acids long. The CDR3, as DNA: TGTGCCAGCAGGCCCGGGACAGGGTCAGCCTACGAGCAGTACTTC. It translates to CASRPGTGSAYEQYF.

The rearrangement links TRBV2 to TRBJ1-4; D gene unclear. The CDR3 is 15 amino acids. Trimming left V 6 bases short and J 0 bases short, with 11 bases between. Germline V lookup: CDR1 SNHLY, CDR2 FYNNEI. The CDR3 nucleotides are TGTGCCAGCAGCAACAGACGTTCAACTAATGAAAAACTGTTTTTT. Translation gives CASSNRRSTNEKLFF.

V is TRBV14 and J is TRBJ1-1, with 12 nucleotides matching TRBD1. The CDR3 runs 20 residues. The germline gives CDR1 SGHDN, CDR2 FVKESK. J lost 6 bases, V lost 0 bases, and 17 bases had no gene match. The CDR3 DNA reads TGTGCCAGCAGCCAAGAATTCCTTAACCGGGACAGGGGGCGCGTCGCTGAAGCTTTCTTT. Translation: CASSQEFLNRDRGRVAEAFF.

The J gene is TRBJ1-1, the V gene TRBV12-3 or TRBV12-4; a possible D gene is TRBD1 (6 bases). The CDR3 runs 13 residues. The V gene lost 6 bases and the J gene lost 5 bases, with 13 bases spanning the gap. The CDR3 DNA reads TGTGCCAGCAGGAGGACAGCGGGGACTGAAGCTTTCTTT. As protein: CASRRTAGTEAFF.

This chain connects TRBV9 to TRBJ2-7; 12 bases match TRBD2. CDR3 length: 15 residues. CDR1 is SGDLS and CDR2 is YYNGEE in the germline V gene. V lost 4 bases and J lost 6; bases outside the gene matches: 8. The CDR3 sequence: CASSPRLAGVGEQYF. Written as DNA, the CDR3 is TGTGCCAGCAGCCCTCGACTAGCGGGGGTTGGCGAGCAGTACTTC.